Following are 4 T cell receptor beta chains from one sample sequenced in a study of shared clonotypes between healthy human individuals. Produced via immunoSEQ multiplex PCR; TCRdb's table is partial and in-frame only. The profile covers about 2 million clones, with about 95% appearing a single time and around 1.2% taken by the ten largest. Terminally differentiated effector memory CD45RA+ cells were left out of the naive CD8 fraction, which was CD45RO-negative and positively selected for CCR7. The sample was naive CD8+ T cells sorted from blood. The origin of the receptors is a man aged 18-30 years in good health.

In DNA form, the CDR3 reads TGCGCCAGCAGCCCAGGAACCAGCGCAGATACGCAGTATTTT. Translation gives CASSPGTSADTQYF. This chain uses TRBV4-3 with TRBJ2-3; D not certain. Trimming stripped 4 bases from V and 4 bases from J, with 12 bases between. Germline lookup yields CDR1 LGHNA and CDR2 YSLEER. This CDR3 spans 14 amino acids.

The chain recombines TRBV15 with TRBJ1-2; possible D gene TRBD1, 5 bases. V was clipped by 5 bases and J by 7 bases, with 8 bases between them. Per germline, CDR1 LNHNV and CDR2 YYDKDF (reference sequence). The CDR3 spans 11 residues. The CDR3 region has the DNA TGTGCCACCAGCTCAGGGAGTGGCTACACCTTC. Protein: CATSSGSGYTF.

For this clone: This specimen includes other DNA sequences encoding the same CDR3. This chain uses TRBV13 with TRBJ2-3, with TRBD2 matching 14 bases. This CDR3 spans 17 amino acids. With 4 bases clipped from V and 2 bases from J, the junction kept 5 bases outside the gene matches. Per the germline V gene, CDR1 is PRHDT and CDR2 is FYEKMQ (reference sequence). CDR3 bases: TGTGCCAGCAGCTCCTGGACTAGCGGGGGGTCCACAGATACGCAGTATTTT. Its translation is CASSSWTSGGSTDTQYF.

The chain is built from TRBV2 and TRBJ2-3; D gene uncertain. Trimming stripped 0 bases from V and 2 bases from J, with 3 bases between. There are 13 residues in the CDR3. Germline values: CDR1 SNHLY, CDR2 FYNNEI. CDR3 in DNA: TGTGCCAGCAGTGAAGCCTACACAGATACGCAGTATTTT. Protein: CASSEAYTDTQYF. The variable domain in full, completed from reference TRBV2 and TRBJ2-3, reads EPEVTQTPSHQVTQMGQEVILRCVPISNHLYFYWYRQILGQKVEFLVSFYNNEISEKSEIFDDQFSVERPDGSNFTLKIRSTKLEDSAMYFCASSEAYTDTQYFGPGTRLTVL.